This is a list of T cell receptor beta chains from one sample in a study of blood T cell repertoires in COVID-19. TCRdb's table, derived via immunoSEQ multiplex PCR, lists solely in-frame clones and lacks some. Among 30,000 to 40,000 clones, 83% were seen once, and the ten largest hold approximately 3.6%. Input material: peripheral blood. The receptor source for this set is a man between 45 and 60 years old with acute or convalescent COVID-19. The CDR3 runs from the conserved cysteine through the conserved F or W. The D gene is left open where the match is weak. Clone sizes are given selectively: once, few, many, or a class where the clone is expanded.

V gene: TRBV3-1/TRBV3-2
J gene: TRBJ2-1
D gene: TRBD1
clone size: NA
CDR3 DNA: TGTGCCAGCAGCCTGAAGGGACAGTACAATGAGCAGTTCTTC
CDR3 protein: CASSLKGQYNEQFF

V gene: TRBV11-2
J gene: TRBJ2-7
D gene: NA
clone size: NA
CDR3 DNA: TGTGCCAGCAGCTCTCAACAGGGAAACGAGCAGTACTTC
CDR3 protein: CASSSQQGNEQYF

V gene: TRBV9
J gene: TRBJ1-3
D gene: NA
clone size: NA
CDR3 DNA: TGTGCCAGCAGCAGACAGACCTCTGGAAACACCATATATTTT
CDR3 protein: CASSRQTSGNTIYF

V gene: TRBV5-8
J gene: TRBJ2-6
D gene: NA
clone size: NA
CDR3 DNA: TGTGCCAGCAGGAGGGCTGGGGCCAACGTCCTGACTTTC
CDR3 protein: CASRRAGANVLTF

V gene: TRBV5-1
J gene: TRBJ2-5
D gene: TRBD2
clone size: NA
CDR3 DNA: TGCGCCAGCAGCGGAGGAACGGGAGGGTACCAAGAGACCCAGTACTTC
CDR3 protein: CASSGGTGGYQETQYF

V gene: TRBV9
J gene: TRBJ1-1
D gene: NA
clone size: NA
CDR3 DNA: TGTGCCAGCAGCGGCGAGAACACTGAAGCTTTCTTT
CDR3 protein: CASSGENTEAFF

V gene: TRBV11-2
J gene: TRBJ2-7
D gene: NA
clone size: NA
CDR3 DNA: TGTGCCAGCAGCCCAGACAGAAGCCAGAACTACGAGCAGTACTTC
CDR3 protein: CASSPDRSQNYEQYF

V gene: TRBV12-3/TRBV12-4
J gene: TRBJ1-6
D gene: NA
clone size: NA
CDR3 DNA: TGTGCCAGCAGTTTCGTTAGATCACCCCTCCACTTT
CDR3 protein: CASSFVRSPLHF

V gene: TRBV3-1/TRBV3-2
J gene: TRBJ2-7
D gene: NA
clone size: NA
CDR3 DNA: TGTGCCAGTAGCCCAGGTCGCCCTCCCAGGCCCTACGAGCAGTACTTC
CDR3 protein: CASSPGRPPRPYEQYF

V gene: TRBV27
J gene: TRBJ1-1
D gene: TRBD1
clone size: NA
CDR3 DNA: TGTGCCAGCAGGTCTCAGGGGGAAGGGGACACTGAAGCTTTCTTT
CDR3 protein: CASRSQGEGDTEAFF

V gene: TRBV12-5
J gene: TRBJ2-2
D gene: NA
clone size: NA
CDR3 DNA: TGTGCTAGTGGTTTGGTAAGGAGGGGGCAAGGCACCGGGGAGCTGTTTTTT
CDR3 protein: CASGLVRRGQGTGELFF

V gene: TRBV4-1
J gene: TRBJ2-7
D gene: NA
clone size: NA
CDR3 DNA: TGCGCCAGCAGCCGCGAAACCGTAGCTAGGGAGCAGTACTTC
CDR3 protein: CASSRETVAREQYF

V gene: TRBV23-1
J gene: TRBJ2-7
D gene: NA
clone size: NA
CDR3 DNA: TGCGCCAGCAGCCTGAGCTCCCCACCCGGAGTGGCCTACGAGCAGTACTTC
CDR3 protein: CASSLSSPPGVAYEQYF

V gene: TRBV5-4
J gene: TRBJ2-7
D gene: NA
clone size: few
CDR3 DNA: TGTGCCAGCAGCTTGGCCCGGTTCGCGGACGAGCAGTACTTC
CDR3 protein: CASSLARFADEQYF

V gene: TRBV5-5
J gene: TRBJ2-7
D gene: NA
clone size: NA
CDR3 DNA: TGTGCCAGCAGCTTGGGGCAGTCAAACTACGAGCAGTACTTC
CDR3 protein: CASSLGQSNYEQYF

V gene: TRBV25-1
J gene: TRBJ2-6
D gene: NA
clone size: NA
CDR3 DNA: TGTGCCAGCAGTCCCCATCCCCCTGGGGCCAACGTCCTGACTTTC
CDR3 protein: CASSPHPPGANVLTF